The 26 T cell receptor beta chains below come from one sample, sequenced in a study of cytomegalovirus exposure and HLA in healthy donors (TCRdb year 2017). The method behind the library was the immunoSEQ multiplex PCR assay. A mixture of 60 forward primers for TCR Vbeta segments and 13 reverse primers for TCR Jbeta segments was used in the multiplex PCR. This is the immuneACCESS table as TCRdb keeps it, with only in-frame sequences that have V and J called. A part of the clones is gone; compared with another copy, unresolved V genes explain less than half, and the rest is unexplained. The sample table records 120,000 or so clones; around 69% of these occur just once. The ten largest make up about 16% of the sample. Sequencing was carried out using PBMCs. These receptors all stem from a man aged 45 to 65 in good health and CMV-seropositive.

The genes are TRBV5-8 and TRBJ2-5, with 8 bases identical to TRBD2. Germline CDR1 and CDR2: SGHTS and YDEGEE. This CDR3 is 14 amino acids long. V shed 2 bases and J 5 bases; nucleotides not matched to a gene: 5. The CDR3 DNA is TGTGCCAGCAGCTTCGAAGCGGGGGTGGAGACCCAGTACTTC. Translated, it gives CASSFEAGVETQYF.

This chain connects TRBV18 to TRBJ2-1; 8 positions match TRBD2. CDR3 length: 13 amino acids. Germline-derived CDR1 and CDR2 are KGHSH and LQKENI. The J segment lost 15 bases and the V segment lost 3 bases, leaving 10 bases of the junction unmatched. The CDR3 spells CASSPIGTSLLFF. CDR3 nucleotide sequence: TGTGCCAGCTCACCGATTGGGACTAGTCTTCTGTTCTTC.

This clone was counted a few times. The J gene is TRBJ2-5, the V gene TRBV5-4, with 9 nucleotides matching TRBD2. Germline CDR1 and CDR2: SGHNT and YYREEE (reference sequence). The length of the CDR3 is 18 residues. J lost 0 bases, V lost 4 bases, and 13 bases had no gene match. The CDR3 protein is CASSHDPLRLADQETQYF. As DNA, the CDR3 is TGTGCCAGCAGCCACGACCCCCTTCGACTAGCGGACCAAGAGACCCAGTACTTC.

Written as DNA, the CDR3 is TGCGCCAGCAGCTTCTCTGGCGGGAGTTTGTACGAGCAGTACTTC. It yields the protein CASSFSGGSLYEQYF. The genes are TRBV5-1 and TRBJ2-7; 7 bases fit TRBD2. The ends lost 2 bases at V and 4 bases at J; junction bases unmatched: 9. Germline CDR1 is SGHRS and CDR2 is YFSETQ. The CDR3 is made up of 15 amino acids.

V is TRBV18 and J is TRBJ1-5; 7 nucleotides agree with TRBD1. V was clipped by 3 bases and J by 7 bases; unmatched bases: 9. Germline values: CDR1 KGHSH, CDR2 LQKENI. The CDR3 is made up of 15 amino acids. CDR3 coding DNA: TGTGCCAGCTCACCTGATAGACAGGGACGGCAGCCCCAGCATTTT. Translating gives CASSPDRQGRQPQHF.

The genes are TRBV5-1 and TRBJ2-1; 10 bases agree with TRBD2. The CDR3 has 16 amino acids. V shed 4 bases and J 7 bases; nucleotides not matched to a gene: 11. Germline lookup yields CDR1 SGHRS and CDR2 YFSETQ. CDR3 protein: CASSPGAAGGGNEQFF. The CDR3 nucleotides read TGCGCCAGCAGCCCAGGGGCAGCGGGAGGGGGGAATGAGCAGTTCTTC.

The chain employs TRBV10-3 and TRBJ1-6; 8 bases align to TRBD1. From germline, CDR1 is ENHRY and CDR2 SYGVKD. CDR3 length equals 14 residues. The trim removed 6 bases at V and 5 bases at J, leaving 3 bases unmatched. CDR3 amino acids: CAIRDRVDNSPLHF. CDR3 in DNA: TGTGCCATCAGGGACAGGGTTGATAATTCACCCCTCCACTTT.

The chain employs TRBV28 and TRBJ1-5; no clear D gene. Germline V CDR1 and CDR2: MDHEN, SYDVKM. V gave up 2 bases and J gave up 1 base, with 15 bases separating them. This CDR3 is built from 17 residues. The CDR3 region is CASSLLGATGSNQPQHF. Written as DNA, the CDR3 is TGTGCCAGCAGTTTACTCGGCGCCACCGGGAGCAATCAGCCCCAGCATTTT.

The rearrangement links TRBV29-1 to TRBJ1-5, with TRBD1 matching 8 bases. This CDR3 is built from 13 residues. CDR1 SQVTM and CDR2 ANQGSEA come from the germline V gene. After removal of 4 bases from V and 3 bases from J, the junction contained 2 bases not matched to a gene. CDR3 DNA sequence: TGCAGCGTTGCGGACAGGGACAATCAGCCCCAGCATTTT. It encodes CSVADRDNQPQHF.

The chain combines TRBV7-9 with TRBJ1-2, with 9 bases matching TRBD1. The V segment lost 5 bases and the J segment 8 bases; nucleotides outside the gene matches: 6. The CDR3 has 13 residues. Germline V gene data show CDR1 as SEHNR and CDR2 as FQNEAQ (reference sequence). The CDR3 here is CASSRDRVQGYTF. CDR3 sequence (DNA): TGTGCCAGCAGCCGGGACAGGGTACAGGGCTACACCTTC.

This clone occurred once. The J gene is TRBJ2-2, the V gene TRBV14, with D uncertain. The CDR3 runs 14 residues. Trimming cost V 0 bases and J 4 bases, with 6 bases left between them. Germline values: CDR1 SGHDN, CDR2 FVKESK. In DNA, the CDR3 is TGTGCCAGCAGCCAAGACTGGAGCACCGGGGAGCTGTTTTTT. Amino acid sequence: CASSQDWSTGELFF.

V is TRBV20-1 and J is TRBJ1-2, with TRBD1 matching 9 bases. The germline gives CDR1 DFQATT, CDR2 SNEGSKA (reference sequence). The CDR3 has 11 residues. Trimming took 6 bases from V and 5 from J; bases not matched to a gene: 1. CDR3 bases: TGCAGTGCCGGGACAGGGTATGGCTACACCTTC. This encodes CSAGTGYGYTF.

The gene calls are TRBV15 and TRBJ2-1, with TRBD2 matching 11 bases. Germline V gene data show CDR1 as LNHNV and CDR2 as YYDKDF (reference sequence). This CDR3 is built from 16 residues. V was pared by 0 bases and J by 5 bases, with 3 bases of the junction left unmatched. In DNA form, the CDR3 reads TGTGCCACCAGCAGAGATGGACTAGCGGGCAACAATGAGCAGTTCTTC. Protein: CATSRDGLAGNNEQFF.

The rearrangement joins TRBV5-8 to TRBJ2-1; 7 positions agree with TRBD2. This CDR3 is 15 amino acids long. The ends lost 0 bases at V and 7 bases at J; junction bases unmatched: 7. Germline lookup yields CDR1 SGHTS and CDR2 YDEGEE. CDR3 bases: TGTGCCAGCAGCTTGGAACTAGCGTATAGTAATGAGCAGTTCTTC. It specifies CASSLELAYSNEQFF.

The chain is built from TRBV19 and TRBJ1-2; D gene ambiguous. The germline V and J ends were trimmed by 9 bases and 6 bases, with 23 bases remaining between them. The CDR3 runs 15 residues. Germline V gene sequence: CDR1 LNHDA, CDR2 SQIVND (reference sequence). The CDR3 DNA sequence: TGTGCCAGCACGCCGGCCGCGGGGATAAATAATGGCTACACCTTC. This encodes CASTPAAGINNGYTF.

The rearrangement uses TRBV19 and TRBJ2-3; TRBD1 aligns across 10 bases. Losses at the gene ends were 1 base for V and 3 bases for J; bases not matched to a gene: 4. The CDR3 runs 16 residues. Germline-derived CDR1 and CDR2 are LNHDA and SQIVND (reference sequence). CDR3 sequence: CASSIGTGGPTDTQYF. In DNA form, the CDR3 reads TGTGCCAGTAGTATAGGGACAGGGGGTCCGACAGATACGCAGTATTTT.

This chain connects TRBV5-1 to TRBJ1-2; D perhaps matches TRBD1 (6 bases). CDR1 and CDR2 from the germline V gene are SGHRS and YFSETQ. V was clipped by 4 bases and J by 4 bases, with 23 bases between them. The CDR3 covers 17 residues. The CDR3 bases are TGCGCCAGCAGCCCCTTAGGTCCGGCAGGGGCGGTCTATGGCTACACCTTC. Translating gives CASSPLGPAGAVYGYTF.

V usage is TRBV2 and J usage is TRBJ2-5; D is unresolved. The germline V gene has CDR1 SNHLY and CDR2 FYNNEI. The CDR3 contains 14 residues. The V end lost 1 base, the J end lost 5 bases, and 11 bases lay between the germline ends. The CDR3 loop is CASSEGPAGETQYF. CDR3 bases: TGTGCCAGCAGTGAAGGGCCAGCCGGGGAGACCCAGTACTTC.

This sequence joins TRBV14 and TRBJ2-7; 9 nucleotides line up with TRBD2. This CDR3 is 15 amino acids long. Germline V gives CDR1 SGHDN, CDR2 FVKESK. V shed 2 bases, J shed 3 bases, and the junction held 5 bases outside the gene matches. CDR3 nucleotide sequence: TGTGCCAGCAGCCAATGGCGCGGGAGGGGCTACGAGCAGTACTTC. Protein product: CASSQWRGRGYEQYF.

This chain connects TRBV19 to TRBJ2-2, with no clear D. The CDR3 loop spans 10 amino acids. Trimming pared 6 bases from V and 8 bases from J, leaving 4 bases between. Germline V lookup: CDR1 LNHDA, CDR2 SQIVND (reference sequence). The CDR3 DNA follows: TGTGCCAGTAGCGAGGGGGAGCTGTTTTTT. This sequence encodes CASSEGELFF.

V and J are TRBV19 and TRBJ1-1, with D uncertain. Germline loops: CDR1 LNHDA, CDR2 SQIVND (reference sequence). This CDR3 has 15 residues. V shed 7 bases and J shed 2 bases, with 17 bases lying between them. The CDR3 DNA is TGTGCCAGTACTCCCCGGCCACGAGGTAACACTGAAGCTTTCTTT. Translation gives CASTPRPRGNTEAFF. Complete variable domain (other parts from reference TRBV19 and TRBJ1-1): DGGITQSPKYLFRKEGQNVTLSCEQNLNHDAMYWYRQDPGQGLRLIYYSQIVNDFQKGDIAEGYSVSREKKESFPLTVTSAQKNPTAFYLCASTPRPRGNTEAFFGQGTRLTVV.

In DNA form, the CDR3 reads TGTGCCAGCAGTCCGGGGGGTTACAATGAGCAGTTCTTC. This gives the protein CASSPGGYNEQFF. The chain joins TRBV27 to TRBJ2-1; 7 bases map to TRBD2. CDR1 and CDR2 (germline): MNHEY, SMNVEV (reference sequence). V lost 5 bases, J lost 4 bases, and 2 bases stayed unmatched. The CDR3 loop spans 13 amino acids.

This chain uses TRBV9 with TRBJ2-3; D might be TRBD1 (5 bases). The CDR3 spans 12 residues. Trimming pared 0 bases from V and 6 bases from J, leaving 5 bases between. Germline assignment: CDR1 SGDLS and CDR2 YYNGEE. The CDR3 spells CASSVEGDTQYF. Written as DNA, the CDR3 is TGTGCCAGCAGCGTAGAGGGGGATACGCAGTATTTT.

V usage is TRBV11-3 and J usage is TRBJ2-7, with 8 bases matching TRBD1. CDR3 length: 14 amino acids. Germline V gene lookup returns CDR1 SGHNT and CDR2 YENEEA. V was pared by 2 bases and J by 2 bases, with 2 bases of the junction left unmatched. CDR3 sequence (DNA): TGTGCCAGCAGCTTAACAGGGGGAACCTACGAGCAGTACTTC. The encoded protein is CASSLTGGTYEQYF.

This chain links TRBV4-1 with TRBJ1-4; 9 positions match TRBD1. This CDR3 spans 14 amino acids. The V gene end was trimmed by 4 bases and the J gene end by 8 bases; junction bases not matched to a gene: 5. The germline gives CDR1 MGHRA, CDR2 YSYEKL. CDR3 sequence (DNA): TGCGCCAGCAGCCTACAGGGGGCACGGGAAAAACTGTTTTTT. Its translation: CASSLQGAREKLFF.

V usage is TRBV6-5 and J usage is TRBJ1-5; perhaps TRBD1 as D (5 bases). CDR3 size: 14 residues. Germline loops: CDR1 MNHEY, CDR2 SVGAGI. Deletions cut 6 bases from V and 2 bases from J, with 11 bases between. This chain's CDR3 is CASRSGFRNQPQHF. In nucleotides, the CDR3 is TGTGCCAGCAGGTCAGGGTTCCGCAATCAGCCCCAGCATTTT.